Presented here are 21 T cell receptor beta chains from one specimen sequenced in a study of T cells after yellow fever vaccination. TCRdb ran MiXCR on the 5' RACE reads and lists one entry per CDR3 protein. Of 300,000 or so distinct CDR3 sequences in the sample, around 13% are singletons; the top ten hold around 0.55%. The input for sequencing was CD4+ T cells sorted from PBMCs, taken 45 days after the yellow fever booster vaccination. These receptors were collected from a man in his thirties or forties who received the YFV17D yellow fever vaccine.

This clonotype has a handful of counts. CDR3 in amino acids: CASSLSGVGGNEQFF. CDR3 bases: TGTGCCAGCAGCTTATCGGGGGTTGGAGGGAATGAGCAGTTCTTC. The gene calls are TRBV7-2 and TRBJ2-1; weak D call: TRBD2 (6 bases). CDR1 and CDR2 from the germline V gene are SGHTA and FQGNSA. V was cut by 2 bases and J by 7 bases, with 15 bases left in between. The CDR3 contains 15 residues.

The rearrangement joins TRBV6-1 to TRBJ2-3; 7 bases line up with TRBD1. The CDR3 consists of 15 residues. Per germline, CDR1 MNHNS and CDR2 SASEGT. Trimming cost V 5 bases and J 2 bases; bases outside gene matches: 7. CDR3 sequence: CASSRPGQITDTQYF. Written as DNA, the CDR3 is TGTGCCAGCAGTCGCCCGGGACAGATCACAGATACGCAGTATTTT.

V is TRBV20-1 and J is TRBJ1-1; possible D gene TRBD1, 6 bases. V was shortened by 8 bases and J by 1 base, with 17 bases between the two germline ends. The CDR3 spans 14 residues. Germline CDR1 DFQATT, CDR2 SNEGSKA (reference sequence). For the CDR3, the DNA is TGCAGTCCTCTGAGGGGACACTCGAACACTGAAGCTTTCTTT. Encoded protein: CSPLRGHSNTEAFF.

The J gene is TRBJ2-1, the V gene TRBV20-1; D is undetermined. The CDR3 is 14 residues long. V was trimmed by 3 bases and J by 5 bases, leaving 14 bases between them. CDR1 DFQATT and CDR2 SNEGSKA come from the germline V gene (reference sequence). The CDR3 reads CSASGYRKDNEQFF. The CDR3 coding sequence is TGCAGTGCTAGCGGGTATCGGAAAGACAATGAGCAGTTCTTC.

As for this clonotype: At one end, the junction sequence differs from germline, possibly due to a read error. In nucleotides, the CDR3 is TGTGCCAGCAGTTACTCGGAGGCGACAGGTACCGTGGTATTT. Encoded protein: CASSYSEATGTVVF. This sequence joins TRBV6-5 and TRBJ2-3, with D perhaps TRBD1 (6 bases). The CDR3 contains 14 residues. Germline V gene lookup returns CDR1 MNHEY and CDR2 SVGAGI.

This sequence joins TRBV7-9 and TRBJ2-5, with 7 bases aligning to TRBD2. Germline V lookup: CDR1 SEHNR, CDR2 FQNEAQ (reference sequence). There are 15 residues in the CDR3. V dropped 5 bases and J dropped 2; count of bases not matched to a gene: 8. The CDR3 region has the DNA TGTGCCAGCAGCACTATGACGGGACTACAAGAGACCCAGTACTTC. Protein product: CASSTMTGLQETQYF.

The rearrangement uses TRBV5-5 and TRBJ1-3; unclear D gene. Deletions cut 0 bases from V and 2 bases from J, with 12 bases between. Germline V gene data show CDR1 as SGHKS and CDR2 as YYEKEE (reference sequence). The CDR3 is 16 residues long. Here the CDR3 DNA reads TGTGCCAGCAGCTTGGTCAGACTGCGACCTGGAAACACCATATATTTT. Its protein product is CASSLVRLRPGNTIYF.

The chain recombines TRBV4-3 with TRBJ2-2, with a weak D call TRBD1 (6 bases). This CDR3 contains 15 residues. Trimming pared 0 bases from V and 4 bases from J, leaving 9 bases between. Germline lookup yields CDR1 LGHNA and CDR2 YSLEER. CDR3 sequence (DNA): TGCGCCAGCAGCCAAGAGGGGGCGGGCACCGGGGAGCTGTTTTTT. It yields the protein CASSQEGAGTGELFF.

Regarding this clonotype: One base away lies a much larger clone, so this may be a sequencing read error. The CDR3 is CAISLKRLGRGSYEQYF. The CDR3 nucleotides are TGTGCCATCAGTTTAAAAAGATTGGGGAGGGGATCCTACGAGCAGTACTTC. The J gene is TRBJ2-7, the V gene TRBV3-1; 7 bases map to TRBD2. Germline loops: CDR1 LGHDT, CDR2 YNNKEL (reference sequence). The CDR3 loop spans 17 amino acids. The V and J ends lost 10 bases and 1 base, in that order; junction bases with no gene match: 19.

Notes on this clonotype: An end of the junction differs from the germline gene, which may be a read error. The CDR3 DNA is TGTGCCGGCAGTTACTCGCGTCCGGGGTTAGGAGAGCAGTACTTC. It translates to CAGSYSRPGLGEQYF. The chain couples TRBV6-5 to TRBJ2-7; TRBD2 is a possible D gene (5 bases). CDR1 and CDR2 from the germline V gene are MNHEY and SVGAGI. The CDR3 length is 15 residues.

CDR3 region: CASSLEGRDTEAFF. The CDR3 DNA reads TGCGCCAGCAGCTTGGAAGGCCGGGACACTGAAGCTTTCTTT. This rearrangement joins TRBV5-1 to TRBJ1-1; no clear D. The germline CDR1 and CDR2 sequences are SGHRS and YFSETQ. Trimming shortened V by 0 bases and J by 3 bases, and 9 bases separated the two germline ends. CDR3 size: 14 residues. The entire variable domain, with the rest obtained from reference TRBV5-1 and TRBJ1-1, is as follows: KAGVTQTPRYLIKTRGQQVTLSCSPISGHRSVSWYQQTPGQGLQFLFEYFSETQRNKGNFPGRFSGRQFSNSRSEMNVSTLELGDSALYLCASSLEGRDTEAFFGQGTRLTVV.

The chain employs TRBV7-6 and TRBJ2-5, with D possibly being TRBD2 (5 bases). The CDR3 loop spans 15 amino acids. The germline CDR1 and CDR2 sequences are SGHVS and FNYEAQ. Deletions cut 8 bases from V and 2 bases from J, with 18 bases between. This CDR3 is CASGPHAGEQETQYF. The DNA for the CDR3 is TGTGCCAGCGGACCACACGCGGGTGAGCAAGAGACCCAGTACTTC.

The chain uses TRBV11-2 and TRBJ2-3, with 11 bases aligning to TRBD2. V lost 4 bases, J lost 4 bases, and 19 bases stayed unmatched. Per germline, CDR1 SGHAT and CDR2 FQNNGV. CDR3 size: 20 residues. CDR3 residues: CASSSPAGTSGTSTADTQYF. For the CDR3, the DNA is TGTGCCAGCAGCTCGCCAGCCGGGACTAGCGGAACCTCAACGGCAGATACGCAGTATTTT.

The J gene is TRBJ1-1, the V gene TRBV5-1; TRBD1 is a possible D gene (6 bases). CDR1 and CDR2 (germline): SGHRS, YFSETQ. V lost 5 bases and J 0 bases, leaving 8 bases between the germline ends. The CDR3 length is 13 residues. The CDR3: CASSGQMNTEAFF. CDR3 sequence (DNA): TGCGCCAGCAGTGGACAGATGAACACTGAAGCTTTCTTT.

The CDR3 sequence: CAITAFGRDYSDTQYF. CDR3 bases: TGTGCCATCACGGCCTTCGGCCGGGACTACTCGGATACGCAGTATTTT. This chain links TRBV10-3 with TRBJ2-3, with 7 bases aligning to TRBD2. This CDR3 is 16 amino acids long. Unmatched junction bases numbered 16, after V lost 7 bases and J lost 6 bases. Germline lookup yields CDR1 ENHRY and CDR2 SYGVKD.

The chain recombines TRBV5-1 with TRBJ2-3; 7 nucleotides agree with TRBD1. The CDR3 spans 15 residues. V dropped 0 bases and J dropped 7; count of bases not matched to a gene: 8. CDR1 SGHRS and CDR2 YFSETQ come from the germline V gene. DNA for the CDR3: TGCGCCAGCAGCTTGGCCAACAGGGGCATGAATACGCAGTATTTT. This codes for CASSLANRGMNTQYF.

This clonotype has more than one count but fewer than ten. This chain uses TRBV6-2 or TRBV6-3 with TRBJ2-2, with 9 bases aligning to TRBD2. Losses at the gene ends were 0 bases for V and 4 bases for J; bases not matched to a gene: 3. The CDR3 contains 16 residues. CDR1 is MNHEY, CDR2 SVGEGT, per germline. CDR3 region: CASSYSSGSLTGELFF. CDR3 coding DNA: TGTGCCAGCAGTTACTCTAGCGGGAGTCTCACCGGGGAGCTGTTTTTT.

This clonotype was counted ten times or more. The chain has TRBV20-1 and TRBJ2-7, with D maybe TRBD2 (5 bases). Germline V gene data show CDR1 as DFQATT and CDR2 as SNEGSKA (reference sequence). This CDR3 spans 11 amino acids. The V end lost 6 bases, the J end lost 3 bases, and 9 bases lay between the germline ends. The CDR3 bases are TGCAGTGCGGAAGGACTCTACGAGCAGTACTTC. Translating it yields CSAEGLYEQYF.

J is TRBJ2-1 and V is TRBV4-3, with TRBD2 identical over 9 bases. CDR3 length equals 17 residues. V trimming: 4 bases; J trimming: 0 bases; junction bases outside the gene matches: 7. CDR1 is LGHNA and CDR2 is YSLEER in the germline V gene. CDR3 DNA: TGCGCCAGCAGCCGATCCCTTAGCGGGGGCTCCTACAATGAGCAGTTCTTC. This gives the protein CASSRSLSGGSYNEQFF.

V is TRBV14 and J is TRBJ2-3; 8 bases align to TRBD1. The CDR3 consists of 15 residues. Per germline, CDR1 SGHDN and CDR2 FVKESK. The ends lost 4 bases at V and 3 bases at J; junction bases unmatched: 6. The CDR3 region is CASSPRGRWTDTQYF. The CDR3 nucleotides are TGTGCCAGCAGCCCCAGGGGGCGGTGGACAGATACGCAGTATTTT.

The chain couples TRBV5-5 to TRBJ2-5; maybe TRBD1 (5 bases). This CDR3 region has 16 residues. The germline V and J ends were trimmed by 3 bases and 3 bases, with 18 bases remaining between them. The germline gives CDR1 SGHKS, CDR2 YYEKEE (reference sequence). CDR3 nucleotide sequence: TGTGCCAGCAGCTACTCTGGCAGGACACCAAAAGAGACCCAGTACTTC. Its translation: CASSYSGRTPKETQYF.